This TCR beta chain appears in the sequencing data of a study of cytomegalovirus exposure and HLA in healthy donors. This PCR relied on a set of 60 Vbeta primers and 13 Jbeta primers. Data came from immunoSEQ multiplex PCR; TCRdb stores just in-frame clones and leaves some out. The sample has over 150,000 clones; roughly 80% are singletons. This TCR was recovered from a woman in her twenties or thirties in good health and CMV-seronegative. The sample taken for sequencing was PBMCs.

This chain's CDR3 is CASSSLSGGAFREQFF. The CDR3 bases are TGTGCCAGCAGTTCCCTTAGCGGGGGGGCCTTTCGTGAGCAGTTCTTC. The V gene is TRBV27, the J gene TRBJ2-1; the match to TRBD2 covers 11 bases. Losses at the gene ends were 4 bases for V and 9 bases for J; bases not matched to a gene: 11. Per the germline V gene, CDR1 is MNHEY and CDR2 is SMNVEV (reference sequence). The CDR3 runs to 16 residues.